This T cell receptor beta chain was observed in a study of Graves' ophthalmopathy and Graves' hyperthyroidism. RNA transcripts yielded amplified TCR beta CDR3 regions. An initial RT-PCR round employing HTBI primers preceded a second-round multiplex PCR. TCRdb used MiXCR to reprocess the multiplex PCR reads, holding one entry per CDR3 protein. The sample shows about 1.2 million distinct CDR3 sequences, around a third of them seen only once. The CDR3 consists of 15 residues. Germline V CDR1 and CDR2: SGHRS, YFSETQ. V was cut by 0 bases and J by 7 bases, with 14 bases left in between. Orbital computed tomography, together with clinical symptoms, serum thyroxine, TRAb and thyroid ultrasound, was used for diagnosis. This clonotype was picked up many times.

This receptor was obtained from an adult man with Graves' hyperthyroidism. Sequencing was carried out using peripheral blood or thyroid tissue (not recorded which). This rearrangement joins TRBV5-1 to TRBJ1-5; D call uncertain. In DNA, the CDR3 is TGCGCCAGCAGCTTGGGGGTATCTGGGGTCCAGCCCCAGCATTTT. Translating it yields CASSLGVSGVQPQHF.